The entry below gives a single T cell receptor (beta chain) sequence along with its context. Its antigen is not identified. This record comes from a study of T cell responses to AZD1222 COVID-19 vaccine. General study findings and limits: Compared with day 0, the breadth and depth of the Spike-specific TCR repertoire rose significantly after two doses of AZD1222. Females outnumbered males among donors, who were mostly white British; clonal diversity was possibly underestimated. A reported finding is that nearly half of spike-specific TCRs target unmutated variant regions. Only after the peak T cell response were repertoires sampled.

Germline loops: CDR1 LNHDA, CDR2 SQIVND (reference sequence). Trimming left V 10 bases short and J 2 bases short, with 14 bases between. This CDR3 has 14 residues. Generated by immunoSEQ multiplex PCR, the TCRdb table keeps only in-frame clones and is missing some. Found here are 70,000 to 95,000 clones, about 86% of them singletons; the top ten hold more than 5%. The sample consisted of peripheral blood, taken 28 days after the second AZD1222 dose. The V and J genes are TRBV19 and TRBJ2-2; D perhaps matches TRBD1 (6 bases). The sequence came from an adult who received the AZD1222 COVID-19 vaccine. The CDR3 nucleotides read TGTGCCACCGCGACAGGCGGTAACACCGGGGAGCTGTTTTTT. Its protein product is CATATGGNTGELFF.